This note documents a single TCR beta chain sequence. Its specific antigen is unknown. No base qualities exist here, and no much larger clone lies one base off it. In the prospective study, participants were roughly 18 to 100 years old, resided in about 25 geographic areas of the United States, and were enrolled through a virtual design. To assign participants to cohorts, the prospective study relied on clinical history that participants themselves reported in a screening survey and a study questionnaire. ImmuneRACE Cohort 3 recovered participants were defined by two consecutive negative NP/OP PCR tests, healthcare professional clearance, or symptom resolution. In the prospective study, whole blood, serum and a nasopharyngeal or oropharyngeal swab were collected from each participant by mobile phlebotomists. Participants in the prospective study had the option to provide additional blood draws and questionnaires over an approximately two-month period. Prospective study blood samples were shipped either frozen or at room temperature before DNA extraction.

The sample comes from a study of blood T cell repertoires in COVID-19 (dated by TCRdb to about 2020). With respect to the entire study: Samples covering the acute and convalescent phases of COVID-19 were provided by collaborators in the United States, Italy and Spain. The prospective study material was composed of cDNA or gDNA derived from T cells, B-cell-depleted T cells, or PBMCs. The dataset comprised deeply sampled blood TCRbeta repertoires from subjects exposed to, actively infected with, or recovered from COVID-19. The repertoires were released in a freely available public database meant as a resource for research on the immune response to SARS-CoV-2. The samples were drawn from the first 160 participants of the ongoing ImmuneRACE study and from some 1,300 subjects provided by 6 global collaborators. A de-identified subject ID, COVID-19 status, age in years and sex were almost always included in the sample metadata. Where available, HLA class I and class II types were taken from metadata supplied by the sample provider and were not determined by assay-based typing.

Sequences SGHTA (CDR1) and FQGNSA (CDR2) are obtained from the germline V gene. The CDR3 runs 15 amino acids, cysteine and phenylalanine included. CDR3 DNA only is kept here, 45 bases in frame from base 1. The V end loses 1 base and the J end loses 2 bases, and a stretch of 9 bases separates them. Beyond this particular receptor, the publication reports: The amount of clinical and demographic metadata varied by source and participant and was provided uncurated.

TCRbeta CDR3 regions were amplified from genomic DNA by means of the immunoSEQ Assay, a bias-controlled multiplex PCR. As for the original processing: Within the assay, amplification of reference gene primers was used to estimate how many nucleated cells each sample contained. To quantify the absolute abundance of each unique TCRbeta CDR3 rearrangement, sequence reads were collapsed and filtered. For each sample, productive Simpson clonality was calculated as the square root of Simpson's diversity index over productive rearrangements. TCRdb retrieved this table from immuneACCESS and kept in-frame rearrangements only. Not all clones are present; in checked studies, unresolved V genes account for under half, and no reason is known for the remainder. D and trimming were read from the DNA, whereas the V and J calls and clone size are those reported in that table. The sample table shows hundreds of thousands of clones, and roughly 84% are seen once. The biggest ten clones account for approximately 3% of the sample.

The specimen sequenced was PBMCs or T cells enriched from blood (not recorded which). This TCR was recovered from a young woman who had recovered from COVID-19. The chain joins TRBV7-2 to TRBJ1-5; the D gene identity is not certain. CDR3 reads: CASSLGGSGNQPQHF. The nucleotides are TGTGCCAGCAGCTTAGGAGGGTCTGGCAATCAGCCCCAGCATTTT.